This record concerns one T cell receptor (beta chain) sequence. The data were taken from a study of blood T cell repertoires in COVID-19. Overall study: Samples came from the United States, Italy and Spain, spanning acute and convalescent COVID-19. PBMCs, B-cell-depleted T cells, or T cells provided the cDNA or gDNA that made up the material.

The repertoire was sequenced with immunoSEQ multiplex PCR; TCRdb's copy has only in-frame clones and lacks some. Of under 300,000 clones in the sample, 82% are singletons; the top ten hold about 5.3%. The receptor was isolated from a woman of 80 years or more with active or convalescent COVID-19. Sequenced material: peripheral blood.

The CDR3 region is CASSQGPTVNTEAFF. For the CDR3, the DNA is TGTGCCAGCAGCCAAGGGCCGACAGTGAACACTGAAGCTTTCTTT. The chain employs TRBV7-9 and TRBJ1-1, with D tentatively TRBD1 (5 bases). This CDR3 is 15 amino acids long. The germline V gene encodes CDR1 SEHNR and CDR2 FQNEAQ (reference sequence). Trimming pared 5 bases from V and 0 bases from J, leaving 13 bases between.